A single T cell receptor beta chain is shown here with its context. Its antigen is not identified. Time point given: before preoperative PTX-NDP chemotherapy. The data were taken from a study of esophageal squamous cell carcinoma under preoperative chemotherapy. Study at large: Both tumor-infiltrating lymphocytes and peripheral blood T cells were profiled.

In TCRdb, the PCR reads were re-called with MiXCR into one record per CDR3 protein. The data show about 15,000 distinct CDR3 sequences, about three fifths seen once. Notes on the study in general: After treatment, tumor-infiltrating lymphocytes seemed to come partly from incoming peripheral T cells, not only local changes.

Germline V gene sequence: CDR1 MNHNS, CDR2 SASEGT. The CDR3 runs to 15 residues. This chain links TRBV6-1 with TRBJ2-2; 10 nucleotides align to TRBD1. TRBJ2-3 matches the DNA end more closely, so the J call is doubtful. The specimen was obtained from a patient given preoperative chemotherapy. This TCR was recovered from a human donor with esophageal squamous cell carcinoma. The donor label of this sample is uncertain. The DNA of the CDR3 is TGTGCCAGCAGAACCGGACAGGGGGACACCGAGAAGCAGTATTTT. Translation gives CASRTGQGDTEKQYF.